The T cell receptor beta chain under discussion was sequenced for a study of T cells expressing NK-cell markers. About the research overall: Repertoires of TCR beta were obtained from T cells sorted as CD3+CD56+NKG2C+, CD3+CD56+NKG2C- and CD3+CD56-NKG2C+. Regarding the study as a whole: Dominant NKG2C+ clonotypes accounted for 1.0-7.0% of CD8+ T cells in about six donors.

TCRdb reprocessed the 5' RACE reads; each CDR3 protein has one entry and no DNA is given. The sample totals about 460,000 distinct CDR3 sequences. Details on this clonotype: Antigen unknown.

CDR1 is KGHSH, CDR2 LQKENI, per germline. This CDR3 spans 16 amino acids. This clonotype was obtained from a woman aged 50 to 60 in good health. The chain uses TRBV18 and TRBJ1-5; as DNA is missing, the TRBD1 call by TCRdb cannot be tested. Sequencing was carried out using blood T cells: a sorted CD56 or NKG2C T cell subset, CD4+ or CD8+ T cells, or bulk PBMC T cells (not recorded which). This CDR3 reads CASSLRGQDSNQPQHF.